This entry concerns a single T cell receptor beta chain. A read error may explain this, as a much larger clone is one base away. These data are taken from a study of neurological immune-mediated disorders. TCRdb passed the 5' RACE reads through MiXCR, listing each CDR3 protein once. The sample holds tens of thousands of distinct CDR3 sequences, 2% to 3% seen once. This TCR was sampled from a woman in her twenties or thirties with multiple sclerosis. Sequencing was carried out using PBMCs.

The CDR3 protein is CASSRRQLQENQYF. CDR3 sequence (DNA): TGTGCCAGCAGTCGCCGACAGCTCCAAGAGAACCAGTACTTC. The genes are TRBV6-5 and TRBJ2-5; tentatively, D is TRBD1 (5 bases). This CDR3 region has 14 residues. Germline V lookup: CDR1 MNHEY, CDR2 SVGAGI.